This record concerns one T cell receptor (beta chain) sequence. The data were taken from a study of blood T cell repertoires in COVID-19. Germline CDR1 is SGHRS and CDR2 is YFSETQ. Trimming took off 0 bases at V and 3 bases at J, with 21 bases between the two ends. The CDR3 has 19 amino acids. Original data processing: Estimation of nucleated cell counts relied on the amplification of reference gene primers. The data were produced by immunoSEQ multiplex PCR, yet TCRdb's version contains in-frame clones alone and is incomplete. V, J and clone size are taken as reported in that table, and D and trimming were inferred from the DNA itself. The table lists 200,000 to 250,000 clones, around four fifths of them singletons.

The receptor was derived from a woman aged 80 or older with active or convalescent COVID-19. The chain carries TRBV5-1 and TRBJ1-4; D is undetermined. The sequenced material came from peripheral blood. CDR3 in amino acids: CASSLDPRGVYVSNEKLFF. The CDR3 DNA reads TGCGCCAGCAGCTTGGACCCCCGCGGCGTTTATGTTTCTAATGAAAAACTGTTTTTT.